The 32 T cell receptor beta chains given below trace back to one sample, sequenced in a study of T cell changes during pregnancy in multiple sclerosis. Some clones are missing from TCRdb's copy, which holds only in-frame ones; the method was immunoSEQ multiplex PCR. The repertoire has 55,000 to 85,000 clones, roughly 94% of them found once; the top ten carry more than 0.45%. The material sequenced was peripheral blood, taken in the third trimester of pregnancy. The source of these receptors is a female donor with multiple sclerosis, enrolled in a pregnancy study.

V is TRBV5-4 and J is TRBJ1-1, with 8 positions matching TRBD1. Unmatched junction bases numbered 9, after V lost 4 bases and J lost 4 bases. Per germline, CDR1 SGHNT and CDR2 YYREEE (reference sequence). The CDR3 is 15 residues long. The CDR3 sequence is CASSTLGQGLTEAFF. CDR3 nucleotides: TGTGCCAGCAGCACGCTCGGACAGGGCCTCACTGAAGCTTTCTTT.

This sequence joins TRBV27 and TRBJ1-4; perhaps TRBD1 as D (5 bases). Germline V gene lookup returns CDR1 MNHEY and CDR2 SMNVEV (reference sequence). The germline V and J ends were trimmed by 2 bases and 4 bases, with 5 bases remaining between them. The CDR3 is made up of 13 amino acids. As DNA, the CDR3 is TGTGCCAGCAGTTTAAGGGGTAATGAAAAACTGTTTTTT. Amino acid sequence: CASSLRGNEKLFF.

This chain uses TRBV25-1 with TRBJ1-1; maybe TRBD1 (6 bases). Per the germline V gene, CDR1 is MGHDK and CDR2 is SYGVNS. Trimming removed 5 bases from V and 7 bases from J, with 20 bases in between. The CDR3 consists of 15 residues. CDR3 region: CASSKPGQLAVEAFF. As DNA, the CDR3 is TGTGCCAGCAGTAAACCCGGACAGCTCGCCGTTGAAGCTTTCTTT.

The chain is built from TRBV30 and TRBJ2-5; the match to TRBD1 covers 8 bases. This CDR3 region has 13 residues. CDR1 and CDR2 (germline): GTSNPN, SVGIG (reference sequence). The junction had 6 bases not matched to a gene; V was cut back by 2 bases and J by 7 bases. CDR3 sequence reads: CAWSNRGIGTQYF. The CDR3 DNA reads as TGTGCCTGGAGTAACAGGGGGATCGGGACCCAGTACTTC.

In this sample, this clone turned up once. The CDR3 nucleotides read TGTGCCAGCAGCTTAGGACAGGGGATGGAGACCCAGTACTTC. Its translation: CASSLGQGMETQYF. This sequence joins TRBV7-9 and TRBJ2-5; TRBD1 aligns across 8 bases. After removal of 1 base from V and 5 bases from J, the junction contained 3 bases not matched to a gene. The V gene's germline CDR1 is SEHNR and CDR2 FQNEAQ (reference sequence). The CDR3 covers 14 residues.

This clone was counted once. CDR3 bases: TGCGCCAGCAGCTCGAGGACAGTAATGAACACTGAAGCTTTCTTT. Its protein product is CASSSRTVMNTEAFF. The J gene is TRBJ1-1, the V gene TRBV5-1; D might be TRBD1 (6 bases). The CDR3 is 15 residues long. Germline V gene lookup returns CDR1 SGHRS and CDR2 YFSETQ. Between the trimmed V and J ends, which lost 3 bases and 0 bases, there was a span of 12 bases.

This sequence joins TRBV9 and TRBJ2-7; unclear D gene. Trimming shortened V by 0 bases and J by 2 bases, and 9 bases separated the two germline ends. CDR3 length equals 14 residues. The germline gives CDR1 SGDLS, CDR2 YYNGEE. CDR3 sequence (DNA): TGTGCCAGCAGCGTAGGTGTGGAGCCCTACGAGCAGTACTTC. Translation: CASSVGVEPYEQYF. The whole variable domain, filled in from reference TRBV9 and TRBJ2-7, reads DSGVTQTPKHLITATGQRVTLRCSPRSGDLSVYWYQQSLDQGLQFLIQYYNGEERAKGNILERFSAQQFPDLHSELNLSSLELGDSALYFCASSVGVEPYEQYFGPGTRLTVT.

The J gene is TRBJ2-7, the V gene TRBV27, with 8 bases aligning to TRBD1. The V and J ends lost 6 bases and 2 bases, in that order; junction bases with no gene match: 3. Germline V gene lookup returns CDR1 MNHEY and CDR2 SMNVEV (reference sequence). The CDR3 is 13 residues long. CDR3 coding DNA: TGTGCCAGCAGGCAGACAGGGGCCTACGAGCAGTACTTC. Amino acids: CASRQTGAYEQYF.

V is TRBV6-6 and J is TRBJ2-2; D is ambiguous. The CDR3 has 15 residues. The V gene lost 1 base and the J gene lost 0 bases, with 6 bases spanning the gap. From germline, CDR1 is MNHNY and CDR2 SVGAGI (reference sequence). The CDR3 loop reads CASSYWQANTGELFF. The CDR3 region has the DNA TGTGCCAGCAGTTACTGGCAGGCGAACACCGGGGAGCTGTTTTTT.

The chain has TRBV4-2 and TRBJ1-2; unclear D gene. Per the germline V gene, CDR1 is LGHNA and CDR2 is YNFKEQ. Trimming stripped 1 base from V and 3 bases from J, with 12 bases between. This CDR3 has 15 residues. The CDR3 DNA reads TGTGCCAGCAGCCAAGCGCTTCCGGGAGACTATGGCTACACCTTC. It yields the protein CASSQALPGDYGYTF.

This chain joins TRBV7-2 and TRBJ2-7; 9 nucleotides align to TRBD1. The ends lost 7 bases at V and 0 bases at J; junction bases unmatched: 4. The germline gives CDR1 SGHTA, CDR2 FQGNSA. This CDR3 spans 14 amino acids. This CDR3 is CASTPGQGSYEQYF. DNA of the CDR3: TGTGCCAGCACCCCGGGACAGGGCTCCTACGAGCAGTACTTC.

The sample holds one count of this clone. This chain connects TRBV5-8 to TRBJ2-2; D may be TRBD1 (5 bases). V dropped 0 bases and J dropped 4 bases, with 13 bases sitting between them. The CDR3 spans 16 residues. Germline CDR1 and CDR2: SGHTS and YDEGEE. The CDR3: CASSLVAGWSTGELFF. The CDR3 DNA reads TGTGCCAGCAGCTTGGTGGCAGGGTGGAGCACCGGGGAGCTGTTTTTT.

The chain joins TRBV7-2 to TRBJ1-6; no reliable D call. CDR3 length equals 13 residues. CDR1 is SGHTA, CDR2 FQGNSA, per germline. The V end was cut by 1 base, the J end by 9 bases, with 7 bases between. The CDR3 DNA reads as TGTGCCAGCAGCTTAGGCGGAGCTTCACCCCTCCACTTT. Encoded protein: CASSLGGASPLHF.

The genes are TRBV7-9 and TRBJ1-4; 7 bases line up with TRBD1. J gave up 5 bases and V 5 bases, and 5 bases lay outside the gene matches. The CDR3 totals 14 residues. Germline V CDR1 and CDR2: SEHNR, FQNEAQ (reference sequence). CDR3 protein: CASSDDRVNEKLFF. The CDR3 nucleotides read TGTGCCAGCAGCGACGACAGGGTGAATGAAAAACTGTTTTTT.

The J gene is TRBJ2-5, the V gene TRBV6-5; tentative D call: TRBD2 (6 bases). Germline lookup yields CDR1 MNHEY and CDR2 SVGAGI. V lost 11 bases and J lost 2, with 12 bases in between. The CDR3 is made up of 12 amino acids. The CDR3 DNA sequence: TGTGCCTCCCGGCGGGGACAAGAGACCCAGTACTTC. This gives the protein CASRRGQETQYF.

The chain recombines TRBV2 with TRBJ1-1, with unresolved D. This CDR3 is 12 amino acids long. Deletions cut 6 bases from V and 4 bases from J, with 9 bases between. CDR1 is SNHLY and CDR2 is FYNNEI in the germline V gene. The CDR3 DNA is TGTGCCAGCAGGGGAGGCGGCACTGAAGCTTTCTTT. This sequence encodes CASRGGGTEAFF.

The CDR3 loop reads CASSYPSGGGDTQYF. The CDR3 bases are TGTGCCAGCAGTTACCCCTCTGGGGGCGGAGATACGCAGTATTTT. The chain links TRBV6-5 to TRBJ2-3; a possible D gene is TRBD1 (6 bases). This CDR3 is built from 15 residues. Germline CDR1 and CDR2: MNHEY and SVGAGI. V was shortened by 2 bases and J by 5 bases, with 14 bases between the two germline ends.

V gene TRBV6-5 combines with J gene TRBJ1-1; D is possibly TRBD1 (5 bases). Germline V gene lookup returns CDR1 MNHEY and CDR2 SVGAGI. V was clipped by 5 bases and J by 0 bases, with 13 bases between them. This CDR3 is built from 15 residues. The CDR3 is CASSRGTAVNTEAFF. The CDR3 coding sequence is TGTGCCAGCAGTCGCGGGACTGCTGTGAACACTGAAGCTTTCTTT.

The CDR3 region is CASSPALVAIYNEQFF. DNA for the CDR3: TGTGCCAGCAGCCCAGCCCTTGTAGCAATTTACAATGAGCAGTTCTTC. The chain has TRBV7-2 and TRBJ2-1; D remains unclear. The CDR3 is 16 amino acids. Germline loops: CDR1 SGHTA, CDR2 FQGNSA. Deletions cut 5 bases from V and 4 bases from J, with 18 bases between.

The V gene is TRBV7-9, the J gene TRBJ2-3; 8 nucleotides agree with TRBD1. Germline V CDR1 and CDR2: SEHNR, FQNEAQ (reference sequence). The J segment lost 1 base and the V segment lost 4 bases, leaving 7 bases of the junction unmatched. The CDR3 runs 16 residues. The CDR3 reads CASSSTGVMGTDTQYF. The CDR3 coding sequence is TGTGCCAGCAGCTCGACAGGGGTAATGGGCACAGATACGCAGTATTTT. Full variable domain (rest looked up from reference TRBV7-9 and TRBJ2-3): DTGVSQNPRHKITKRGQNVTFRCDPISEHNRLYWYRQTLGQGPEFLTYFQNEAQLEKSRLLSDRFSAERPKGSFSTLEIQRTEQGDSAMYLCASSSTGVMGTDTQYFGPGTRLTVL.

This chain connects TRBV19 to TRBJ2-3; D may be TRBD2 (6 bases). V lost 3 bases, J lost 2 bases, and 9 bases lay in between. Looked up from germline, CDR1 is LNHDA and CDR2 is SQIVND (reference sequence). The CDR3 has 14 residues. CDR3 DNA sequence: TGTGCCAGTAGTATGGGGGGTCCCACAGATACGCAGTATTTT. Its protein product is CASSMGGPTDTQYF.

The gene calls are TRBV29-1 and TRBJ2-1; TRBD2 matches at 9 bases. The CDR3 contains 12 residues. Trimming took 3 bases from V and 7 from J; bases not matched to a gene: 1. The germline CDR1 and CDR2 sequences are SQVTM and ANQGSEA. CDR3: CSVDSGGNEQFF. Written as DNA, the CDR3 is TGCAGCGTTGATAGCGGGGGTAATGAGCAGTTCTTC.

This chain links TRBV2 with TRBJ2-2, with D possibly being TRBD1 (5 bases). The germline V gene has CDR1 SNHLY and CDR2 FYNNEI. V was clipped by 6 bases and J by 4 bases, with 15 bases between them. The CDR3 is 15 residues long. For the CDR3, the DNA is TGTGCCAGCAGGGTAGCTCAGGGTATCACCGGGGAGCTGTTTTTT. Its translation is CASRVAQGITGELFF.

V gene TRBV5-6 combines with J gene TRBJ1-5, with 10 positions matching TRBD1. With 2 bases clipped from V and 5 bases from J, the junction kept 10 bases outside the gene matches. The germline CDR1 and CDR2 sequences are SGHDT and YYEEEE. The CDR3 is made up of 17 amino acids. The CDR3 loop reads CASSFGVGTGEDQPQHF. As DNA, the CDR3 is TGTGCCAGCAGCTTTGGGGTAGGGACAGGGGAAGATCAGCCCCAGCATTTT.

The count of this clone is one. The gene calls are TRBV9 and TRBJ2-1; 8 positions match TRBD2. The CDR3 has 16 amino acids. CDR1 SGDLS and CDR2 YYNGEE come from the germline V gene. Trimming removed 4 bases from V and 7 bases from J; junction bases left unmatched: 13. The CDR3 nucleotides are TGTGCCAGCAGCACACGCCCAAATAGCGGGGTGAATGAGCAGTTCTTC. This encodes CASSTRPNSGVNEQFF.

The DNA for the CDR3 is TGTGCCAGCAGCTCCCGAGTTTCACCTGAAGCTTTCTTT. This gives the protein CASSSRVSPEAFF. The J gene is TRBJ1-1, the V gene TRBV7-9, with D uncertain. CDR1 and CDR2 (germline): SEHNR, FQNEAQ (reference sequence). V dropped 4 bases and J dropped 6 bases, with 12 bases sitting between them. The CDR3 length is 13 residues.

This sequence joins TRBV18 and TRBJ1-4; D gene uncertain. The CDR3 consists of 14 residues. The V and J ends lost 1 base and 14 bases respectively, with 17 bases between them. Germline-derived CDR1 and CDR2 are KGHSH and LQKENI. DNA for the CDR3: TGTGCCAGCTCACCACAATTGGGCCAGATAAAGCTGTTTTTT. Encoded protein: CASSPQLGQIKLFF.

In DNA form, the CDR3 reads TGTGCCAGCTCACCGGCGCAGGGGAGTACGGGAGGCTACACCTTC. Protein sequence: CASSPAQGSTGGYTF. The chain combines TRBV18 with TRBJ1-2; tentatively, D is TRBD1 (6 bases). The CDR3 runs 15 residues. CDR1 and CDR2 (germline): KGHSH, LQKENI. V was cut by 3 bases and J by 8 bases, with 19 bases left in between. Complete variable domain (other parts from reference TRBV18 and TRBJ1-2): NAGVMQNPRHLVRRRGQEARLRCSPMKGHSHVYWYRQLPEEGLKFMVYLQKENIIDESGMPKERFSAEFPKEGPSILRIQQVVRGDSAAYFCASSPAQGSTGGYTFGSGTRLTVV.

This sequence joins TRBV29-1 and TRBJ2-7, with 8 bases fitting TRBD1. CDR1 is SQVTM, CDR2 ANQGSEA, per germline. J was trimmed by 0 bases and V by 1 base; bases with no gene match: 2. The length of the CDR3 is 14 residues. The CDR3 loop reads CSVEGGTGSYEQYF. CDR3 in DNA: TGCAGCGTTGAAGGAGGGACAGGCTCCTACGAGCAGTACTTC.

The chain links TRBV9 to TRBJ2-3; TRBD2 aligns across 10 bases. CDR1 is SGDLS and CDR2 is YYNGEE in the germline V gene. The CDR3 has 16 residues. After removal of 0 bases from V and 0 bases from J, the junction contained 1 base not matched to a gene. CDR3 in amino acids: CASSVVAGGSTDTQYF. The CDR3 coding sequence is TGTGCCAGCAGCGTAGTAGCGGGGGGTAGCACAGATACGCAGTATTTT. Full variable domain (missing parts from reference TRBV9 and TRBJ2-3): DSGVTQTPKHLITATGQRVTLRCSPRSGDLSVYWYQQSLDQGLQFLIQYYNGEERAKGNILERFSAQQFPDLHSELNLSSLELGDSALYFCASSVVAGGSTDTQYFGPGTRLTVL.

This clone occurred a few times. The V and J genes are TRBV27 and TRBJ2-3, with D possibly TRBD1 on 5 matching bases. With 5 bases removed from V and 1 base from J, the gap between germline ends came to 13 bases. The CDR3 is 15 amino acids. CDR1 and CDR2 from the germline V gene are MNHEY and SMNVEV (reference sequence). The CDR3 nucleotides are TGTGCCAGCAGTCCGCCAGGGATAGGCACAGATACGCAGTATTTT. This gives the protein CASSPPGIGTDTQYF.

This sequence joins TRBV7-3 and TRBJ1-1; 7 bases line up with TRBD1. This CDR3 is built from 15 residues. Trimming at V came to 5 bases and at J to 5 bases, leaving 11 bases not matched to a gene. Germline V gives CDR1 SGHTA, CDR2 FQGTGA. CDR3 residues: CASSQPETGRTEAFF. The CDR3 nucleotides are TGTGCCAGCAGCCAACCGGAGACAGGGAGGACTGAAGCTTTCTTT.